These 22 T cell receptor beta chains came from one sample sequenced in a study of tumour-infiltrating T cells in Burkitt lymphoma. Using immunoSEQ multiplex PCR, the repertoire was profiled, and TCRdb retains in-frame clones only, with some absent. Here the sample spans over 1,000 clones, approximately 12% being singletons. Sequenced sample: tumor tissue. These receptors were obtained from a human donor with Burkitt lymphoma.

This clone occurred a few times. V gene TRBV7-6 combines with J gene TRBJ1-2; 7 bases are a match to TRBD1. Germline V gene data show CDR1 as SGHVS and CDR2 as FNYEAQ. V shed 5 bases and J 4 bases; nucleotides not matched to a gene: 7. This CDR3 region has 14 residues. The DNA for the CDR3 is TGTGCCAGCAGCCCTGCAGGGGGAGGCTATGGCTACACCTTC. Translated, it gives CASSPAGGGYGYTF.

This clone was seen a single time. The sample holds other DNA sequences that translate to the same CDR3. The V gene is TRBV21-1, the J gene TRBJ1-1. TRBV21-1 is a pseudogene segment. The CDR3 loop spans 15 amino acids. This chain's CDR3 is CASIVEGGKNTEAFF. The CDR3 nucleotides read TGTGCCAGCATCGTCGAGGGGGGGAAAAACACTGAAGCTTTCTTT.

This rearrangement joins TRBV4-1 to TRBJ1-1, with D perhaps matching TRBD1 (6 bases). CDR1 is MGHRA and CDR2 is YSYEKL in the germline V gene. Trimming removed 0 bases at V and 0 bases at J, with 20 bases between. The CDR3 totals 19 residues. CDR3 in DNA: TGCGCCAGCAGCCAAGATTGGGAAATCCAGGGGCTCATGAACACTGAAGCTTTCTTT. Its protein product is CASSQDWEIQGLMNTEAFF.

This clone has just a few counts. This chain connects TRBV29-1 to TRBJ1-4; D not certain. There are 13 residues in the CDR3. CDR1 is SQVTM and CDR2 is ANQGSEA in the germline V gene. The CDR3 sequence is CSGSGMAHKKLFF. DNA for the CDR3: TGCAGTGGATCCGGGATGGCTCACAAAAAACTGTTTTTT. Based on the CDR3 plus reference TRBV29-1 and TRBJ1-4, the full variable domain is SAVISQKPSRDICQRGTSLTIQCQVDSQVTMMFWYRQQPGQSLTLIATANQGSEATYESGFVIDKFPISRPNLTFSTLTVSNMSPEDSSIYLCSGSGMAHKKLFFGSGTQLSVL.

This clone was detected a few times. The chain couples TRBV7-8 to TRBJ2-3; D gene uncertain. The CDR3 covers 16 residues. Germline V gene sequence: CDR1 SGHVS, CDR2 FQNEAQ. The V gene lost 1 base and the J gene lost 5 bases, with 16 bases spanning the gap. The CDR3 sequence: CASSLGRQSYGDTQYF. In nucleotides, the CDR3 is TGTGCCAGCAGCTTAGGCCGGCAATCTTACGGAGATACGCAGTATTTT.

In this sample, this clone is hyperexpanded. The gene calls are TRBV4-3 and TRBJ1-2, with D perhaps matching TRBD1 (5 bases). V was clipped by 0 bases and J by 5 bases, with 16 bases between them. Germline CDR1 is LGHNA and CDR2 is YSLEER. The CDR3 length is 16 residues. The CDR3 DNA is TGCGCCAGCAGCCAAGATGATTGGGGGGGGGAGTATGGCTACACCTTC. Protein sequence: CASSQDDWGGEYGYTF.

The J gene is TRBJ2-3, the V gene TRBV19, with D unresolved. Germline loops: CDR1 LNHDA, CDR2 SQIVND (reference sequence). The CDR3 is 13 residues long. Trimming left V 8 bases short and J 6 bases short, with 15 bases between. The CDR3 DNA reads TGTGCCAGTCGTGAATCATCGGCGGATACGCAGTATTTT. This gives the protein CASRESSADTQYF.

This clone was seen a few times. The chain links TRBV4-2 to TRBJ2-7, with 7 nucleotides matching TRBD2. Trimming at V came to 4 bases and at J to 3 bases, leaving 12 bases not matched to a gene. The CDR3 extends over 16 amino acids. Germline values: CDR1 LGHNA, CDR2 YNFKEQ. In nucleotides, the CDR3 is TGTGCCAGCAGCCCTTGGGGAGCGGGGCACCACTACGAGCAGTACTTC. Protein sequence: CASSPWGAGHHYEQYF.

This clone occurred a few times. V usage is TRBV7-9 and J usage is TRBJ2-5; TRBD2 matches at 10 bases. The CDR3 contains 17 residues. Germline V gives CDR1 SEHNR, CDR2 FQNEAQ (reference sequence). V shed 0 bases and J 7 bases; nucleotides not matched to a gene: 11. The CDR3 is CASSLAGSGGPVGTQYF. For the CDR3, the DNA is TGTGCCAGCAGCTTAGCCGGTAGCGGGGGGCCGGTAGGGACCCAGTACTTC.

J is TRBJ2-7 and V is TRBV29-1; a possible D gene is TRBD1 (6 bases). Germline V CDR1 and CDR2: SQVTM, ANQGSEA. CDR3 length: 11 residues. Trimming took 7 bases from V and 3 from J, leaving 10 bases between them. This CDR3 is CSGIRGYEQYF. The CDR3 nucleotides are TGCAGCGGGATCAGGGGCTACGAGCAGTACTTC.

In its sample, this clone was seen a few times. The V call is TRBV14, the J call TRBJ2-1, with D tentatively TRBD2 (6 bases). Germline CDR1 is SGHDN and CDR2 is FVKESK. Trimming pared 1 base from V and 12 bases from J, leaving 22 bases between. The CDR3 extends over 16 amino acids. CDR3 nucleotides: TGTGCCAGCAGCCAAGGGTGGTTAAGAGCGGGTGAGTGGCAGTTCTTC. Amino acid sequence: CASSQGWLRAGEWQFF.

Concerning this clone itself: At one end the junction does not follow the germline gene, possibly because of a read error. This rearrangement joins TRBV7-7 to TRBJ2-7; D uncertain. CDR1 and CDR2 (germline): SSHAT, FNYEAQ (reference sequence). The CDR3 spans 14 residues. The CDR3 is CASSANSTSYEQYF. The DNA of the CDR3 is TGTGCTAGCAGCGCCAACAGCACATCCTACGAGCAGTACTTC.

This clone was counted a few times. The V gene is TRBV5-6, the J gene TRBJ1-5; D may be TRBD1 (6 bases). From germline, CDR1 is SGHDT and CDR2 YYEEEE. The V gene lost 4 bases and the J gene lost 4 bases, with 15 bases spanning the gap. The CDR3 spans 15 residues. The CDR3 loop reads CASSQRPQGNQPQHF. CDR3 bases: TGTGCCAGCAGCCAACGCCCCCAGGGGAATCAGCCCCAGCATTTT.

The chain carries TRBV5-1 and TRBJ1-2; tentative D call: TRBD1 (6 bases). This CDR3 has 14 amino acids. V was shortened by 4 bases and J by 4 bases, with 14 bases between the two germline ends. Germline CDR1 and CDR2: SGHRS and YFSETQ. The CDR3 DNA follows: TGCGCCAGCAGCCTAAGACCGACAGGCTATGGCTACACCTTC. This encodes CASSLRPTGYGYTF. The variable domain in full, completed from reference TRBV5-1 and TRBJ1-2, reads KAGVTQTPRYLIKTRGQQVTLSCSPISGHRSVSWYQQTPGQGLQFLFEYFSETQRNKGNFPGRFSGRQFSNSRSEMNVSTLELGDSALYLCASSLRPTGYGYTFGSGTRLTVV.

The V gene is TRBV11-1, the J gene TRBJ2-5; possibly TRBD1 for D (6 bases). The CDR3 loop spans 13 amino acids. The V gene's germline CDR1 is SGHAT and CDR2 FQDESV (reference sequence). Trimming pared 4 bases from V and 4 bases from J, leaving 10 bases between. CDR3 in DNA: TGTGCCAGCAGCTCTGGGACACGAGAGACCCAGTACTTC. Protein sequence: CASSSGTRETQYF.

This clone is large. The chain combines TRBV2 with TRBJ1-1; 7 bases fit TRBD1. CDR1 and CDR2 from the germline V gene are SNHLY and FYNNEI. The CDR3 contains 17 residues. Losses at the gene ends were 4 bases for V and 1 base for J; bases not matched to a gene: 12. The CDR3 region is CASSAWGQTTGNTEAFF. The CDR3 coding sequence is TGTGCCAGCAGTGCGTGGGGACAGACTACGGGGAACACTGAAGCTTTCTTT.

This clone was counted only a few times. The rearrangement uses TRBV27 and TRBJ1-1; the D gene is possibly TRBD1 (6 bases). The CDR3 has 15 amino acids. Trimming shortened V by 5 bases and J by 4 bases, and 17 bases separated the two germline ends. Per germline, CDR1 MNHEY and CDR2 SMNVEV (reference sequence). The DNA for the CDR3 is TGTGCCAGCAGTCCCCCCTTTACAGGGACCACTGAAGCTTTCTTT. Amino acids: CASSPPFTGTTEAFF.

This clone was seen only a few times. The chain employs TRBV6-1 and TRBJ1-4, with D unclear. V was shortened by 2 bases and J by 8 bases, with 18 bases between the two germline ends. Germline V lookup: CDR1 MNHNS, CDR2 SASEGT. This CDR3 spans 16 amino acids. The CDR3 DNA reads as TGTGCCAGCAGTGAATCCCCCGGCGGGGATTCCGAAAAACTGTTTTTT. Translated: CASSESPGGDSEKLFF.

The chain couples TRBV7-9 to TRBJ2-2, with D unclear. The CDR3 sequence is 13 residues long. Germline lookup yields CDR1 SEHNR and CDR2 FQNEAQ (reference sequence). Trimming removed 4 bases at V and 1 base at J, with 4 bases between. CDR3 sequence (DNA): TGTGCCAGCAGCTCAGGGAACACCGGGGAGCTGTTTTTT. Translated: CASSSGNTGELFF.

The chain recombines TRBV27 with TRBJ1-1; tentative D call: TRBD1 (5 bases). Trimming left V 6 bases short and J 4 bases short, with 24 bases between. The germline gives CDR1 MNHEY, CDR2 SMNVEV (reference sequence). The CDR3 consists of 17 residues. CDR3 DNA sequence: TGTGCCAGCAGACCCTTGGCCAGCGGGGTGGGGGGCACTGAAGCTTTCTTT. The encoded protein is CASRPLASGVGGTEAFF.

This clone ranks as large. The rearrangement joins TRBV9 to TRBJ2-1; 7 nucleotides agree with TRBD2. V dropped 0 bases and J dropped 0; count of bases not matched to a gene: 9. Per the germline V gene, CDR1 is SGDLS and CDR2 is YYNGEE. This CDR3 has 18 amino acids. CDR3 in amino acids: CASSVDVRASGSYNEQFF. As DNA, the CDR3 is TGTGCCAGCAGCGTAGATGTGAGGGCTAGCGGCTCCTACAATGAGCAGTTCTTC.

This clone was observed a handful of times. The CDR3: CASNLQGAGNTIYF. The CDR3 coding sequence is TGTGCCAGCAACTTACAGGGGGCTGGAAACACCATATATTTT. V gene TRBV6-6 combines with J gene TRBJ1-3, with 8 bases fitting TRBD1. The germline V gene has CDR1 MNHNY and CDR2 SVGAGI (reference sequence). V shed 7 bases, J shed 2 bases, and the junction held 4 bases outside the gene matches. CDR3 size: 14 residues.